This T cell receptor beta chain was observed in a study of STAT5B mutations in CD4+ large granular lymphocyte leukemia. The table came from immunoSEQ multiplex PCR; TCRdb's copy has only in-frame clones and leaves some out. The sample records 35,000 or so clones, roughly 65% being singletons. Sequenced: CD4+ T cells from blood buffy coats. The TCR sequence derives from a human donor in good health.

CDR3 in amino acids: CASSLVLGEQYF. CDR3 coding DNA: TGTGCCAGCAGCTTAGTGTTGGGTGAGCAGTACTTC. The chain couples TRBV7-9 to TRBJ2-7; D uncertain. Trimming took 1 base from V and 7 from J, leaving 8 bases between them. This CDR3 has 12 residues. Germline V gene lookup returns CDR1 SEHNR and CDR2 FQNEAQ (reference sequence).